This T cell receptor beta chain was recorded in a study of cytomegalovirus exposure and HLA in healthy donors. Trimming left V 0 bases short and J 0 bases short, with 10 bases between. In germline, CDR1 is MNHEY, CDR2 SVGAGI. The length of the CDR3 is 16 residues. Notes on the study in general: Some V segments (TRBV6-2 and TRBV6-3 among them) were excluded as indistinguishable.

Vbeta (60) and Jbeta (13) primers were used in the PCR. The data were produced by immunoSEQ multiplex PCR, yet TCRdb's version contains in-frame clones alone and is incomplete. The sample holds around 130,000 clones, 80% to 85% seen once. In regard to this clone: Its cognate antigen is unknown.

This TCR was recovered from a human donor in good health. Sequenced input: PBMCs. The chain employs TRBV6-5 and TRBJ2-3; weak D call: TRBD1 (5 bases). CDR3 nucleotide sequence: TGTGCCAGCAGTTACTCTAGGGGCAGAAGCACAGATACGCAGTATTTT. This codes for CASSYSRGRSTDTQYF.